The 2 T cell receptor beta chains presented below share a single source sample, sequenced in a study of shared clonotypes between healthy human individuals. Sequencing was performed with immunoSEQ multiplex PCR; in TCRdb, only in-frame clones are kept and a portion is missing. The sample contains about 1,500,000 clones, more than 95% of which appear only once. The sample taken for sequencing was naive CD4+ T cells sorted from blood. The subset was: CD45RA+ positively selected. Receptor source: a man aged 25 to 40 in good health.

V is TRBV7-2 and J is TRBJ2-7, with D possibly being TRBD1 or TRBD2 (7 bases each). Trimming removed 4 bases at V and 2 bases at J, with 15 bases between. The germline V gene has CDR1 SGHTA and CDR2 FQGNSA. The CDR3 length is 15 residues. CDR3 in DNA: TGTGCCAGCAGCTCCCAAAGCGGGACAGCCTACGAGCAGTACTTC. Amino acid sequence: CASSSQSGTAYEQYF.

The V gene is TRBV12-2, the J gene TRBJ2-6; the table's D call TRBD2 went unverified against the DNA. TRBV12-2 is a known pseudogene. This CDR3 is built from 19 residues. The CDR3 sequence is CASRLVGGRRDSGANVLTF. The CDR3 nucleotides read TGTGCAAGTCGCTTAGTAGGAGGGCGGCGCGACTCTGGGGCCAACGTCCTGACTTTC.